The next 9 T cell receptor beta chains were all read from a single sample in a study of cytomegalovirus exposure and HLA in healthy donors. Researchers ran the PCR with 60 Vbeta and 13 Jbeta primers. Profiling relied on immunoSEQ multiplex PCR, and the TCRdb table lists in-frame clones only, not all of them. The sample lists about 94,000 clones; around 8% were seen once. Material: PBMCs. The receptors stem from a man aged 45 to 65 in good health and CMV-seronegative.

The chain combines TRBV4-2 with TRBJ2-7; D may be TRBD1 (5 bases). V gave up 1 base and J gave up 4 bases, with 11 bases separating them. Germline CDR1 reads LGHNA; CDR2 reads YNFKEQ. CDR3 size: 14 residues. CDR3 loop: CASSQATTAYEQYF. The CDR3 bases are TGTGCCAGCAGCCAAGCGACGACAGCATACGAGCAGTACTTC.

J is TRBJ2-1 and V is TRBV27; D is unresolved. Trimming left V 6 bases short and J 8 bases short, with 14 bases between. The CDR3 runs to 13 residues. CDR1 and CDR2 (germline): MNHEY, SMNVEV (reference sequence). CDR3 residues: CASRHFSVDEQFF. DNA for the CDR3: TGTGCCAGCAGACATTTTTCCGTGGATGAGCAGTTCTTC.

J is TRBJ1-1 and V is TRBV30, with no clear D. The germline gives CDR1 GTSNPN, CDR2 SVGIG (reference sequence). V was shortened by 2 bases and J by 1 base, with 5 bases between the two germline ends. CDR3 length: 12 amino acids. Here the CDR3 DNA reads TGTGCCTGGAGTACACGGAACACTGAAGCTTTCTTT. Protein: CAWSTRNTEAFF.

V is TRBV2 and J is TRBJ1-2; the D gene is possibly TRBD1 (5 bases). Germline loops: CDR1 SNHLY, CDR2 FYNNEI. This CDR3 contains 13 residues. Trimming pared 4 bases from V and 7 bases from J, leaving 13 bases between. The CDR3 protein is CASSVTNGGGYTF. The CDR3 nucleotides read TGTGCCAGCAGTGTAACAAACGGGGGTGGCTACACCTTC.

This clone was detected a few times. The chain uses TRBV7-8 and TRBJ1-1, with a weak D call TRBD1 (6 bases). Germline-derived CDR1 and CDR2 are SGHVS and FQNEAQ. The CDR3 sequence is 16 residues long. V was pared by 2 bases and J by 2 bases, with 15 bases between. The CDR3 nucleotides read TGTGCCAGCAGCTTATTTACAGGGAACTATAACACTGAAGCTTTCTTT. It specifies CASSLFTGNYNTEAFF.

This clone turned up a few times. This chain connects TRBV2 to TRBJ1-3; D is unresolved. CDR3 size: 13 residues. V shed 6 bases and J shed 0 bases, with 6 bases lying between them. Germline-derived CDR1 and CDR2 are SNHLY and FYNNEI. This CDR3 is CASSAGSGNTIYF. The CDR3 DNA sequence: TGTGCCAGCAGCGCCGGCTCTGGAAACACCATATATTTT.

This clone showed up just a few times. This chain connects TRBV19 to TRBJ2-6; D ambiguous. Germline loops: CDR1 LNHDA, CDR2 SQIVND (reference sequence). The CDR3 is made up of 15 amino acids. Trimming cost V 6 bases and J 2 bases, with 11 bases left between them. The chain's CDR3 is CASRLQGAGANVLTF. CDR3 DNA sequence: TGTGCCAGTAGACTACAAGGAGCTGGGGCCAACGTCCTGACTTTC. Based on the CDR3 plus reference TRBV19 and TRBJ2-6, the full variable domain is DGGITQSPKYLFRKEGQNVTLSCEQNLNHDAMYWYRQDPGQGLRLIYYSQIVNDFQKGDIAEGYSVSREKKESFPLTVTSAQKNPTAFYLCASRLQGAGANVLTFGAGSRLTVL.

J is TRBJ2-7 and V is TRBV18; TRBD1 matches at 7 bases. The trim removed 5 bases at V and 7 bases at J, leaving 14 bases unmatched. This CDR3 is built from 15 residues. Germline CDR1 is KGHSH and CDR2 is LQKENI. This CDR3 reads CASSARGTVTWEQYF. DNA of the CDR3: TGTGCCAGCTCAGCAAGGGGGACAGTTACTTGGGAGCAGTACTTC.

This clone appeared a few times. The V call is TRBV7-2, the J call TRBJ1-1; D uncertain. Germline V gene data show CDR1 as SGHTA and CDR2 as FQGNSA. Trimming took 3 bases from V and 4 from J, leaving 12 bases between them. The CDR3 covers 14 residues. For the CDR3, the DNA is TGTGCCAGCAGCTTGACGCGGGAAGGCACTGAAGCTTTCTTT. As protein: CASSLTREGTEAFF. The variable domain in full, completed from reference TRBV7-2 and TRBJ1-1, reads GAGVSQSPSNKVTEKGKDVELRCDPISGHTALYWYRQSLGQGLEFLIYFQGNSAPDKSGLPSDRFSAERTGGSVSTLTIQRTQQEDSAVYLCASSLTREGTEAFFGQGTRLTVV.